Following are 3 T cell receptor beta chains from one sample sequenced in a study of OX40 agonist ivuxolimab in advanced cancers. Some clones are missing from TCRdb's copy, which holds only in-frame ones; the method was immunoSEQ multiplex PCR. This table holds about 32,000 clones, around nine tenths found once. The sample was CD4+ or CD8+ T cells sorted from blood, taken in a trial of the OX40 agonist ivuxolimab. These receptors were obtained from an adult with an advanced solid tumor such as melanoma, head and neck, liver or kidney cancer.

This clone was recorded a few times. The chain carries TRBV6-4 and TRBJ1-1; the D gene is possibly TRBD1 (5 bases). Germline V CDR1 and CDR2: MRHNA, SNTAGT. V gave up 5 bases and J gave up 0 bases, with 10 bases separating them. This CDR3 comprises 14 residues. The CDR3 loop is CASSTRQMNTEAFF. For the CDR3, the DNA is TGTGCCAGCAGTACTCGACAGATGAACACTGAAGCTTTCTTT.

This chain joins TRBV18 and TRBJ1-2; 7 bases line up with TRBD1. This CDR3 contains 14 residues. With 3 bases clipped from V and 4 bases from J, the junction kept 5 bases outside the gene matches. The germline V gene has CDR1 KGHSH and CDR2 LQKENI. The CDR3 nucleotides are TGTGCCAGCTCACCTCGGACAGGACTCTATGGCTACACCTTC. Amino acid sequence: CASSPRTGLYGYTF.

J is TRBJ2-7 and V is TRBV7-9; D may be TRBD2 (5 bases). The CDR3 consists of 11 residues. CDR1 is SEHNR and CDR2 is FQNEAQ in the germline V gene (reference sequence). Trimming shortened V by 5 bases and J by 6 bases, and 8 bases separated the two germline ends. The chain's CDR3 is CASSVLGEQYF. CDR3 DNA: TGTGCCAGCAGCGTACTAGGCGAGCAGTACTTC.